This T cell receptor beta chain was sequenced in a study of CD8+ T cells in alopecia areata. Following RNA extraction, reverse transcription yielded cDNA that acted as the sequencing template. Only in-frame clones appear in the TCRdb table, and some are missing; sequencing was by immunoSEQ multiplex PCR. The table records hundreds of thousands of clones, 67% of them present only once. Germline V CDR1 and CDR2: SQVTM, ANQGSEA. The CDR3 extends over 14 amino acids. The V segment lost 4 bases and the J segment 4 bases; nucleotides outside the gene matches: 8. The genes are TRBV29-1 and TRBJ2-3; 7 positions agree with TRBD1. The clonotype was recovered from a human donor with alopecia areata. This specimen consisted of CD4+ T cells sorted from blood, obtained at week 0. CDR3 region: CSVAPNRGADTQYF. The CDR3 nucleotides read TGCAGCGTTGCGCCTAACAGGGGTGCAGATACGCAGTATTTT.